These 6 T cell receptor beta chains originate from one sample sequenced in a study of OX40 agonist ivuxolimab in advanced cancers. Produced via immunoSEQ multiplex PCR; TCRdb's table is partial and in-frame only. The sample lists fewer than 40,000 clones; about four fifths were seen once. The sample was CD4+ or CD8+ T cells sorted from blood, taken in a trial of the OX40 agonist ivuxolimab. These receptors were taken from an adult with an advanced solid tumor such as melanoma, head and neck, liver or kidney cancer.

The chain joins TRBV5-1 to TRBJ1-6, with D perhaps TRBD1 (6 bases). CDR1 SGHRS and CDR2 YFSETQ come from the germline V gene. CDR3 length: 15 amino acids. Trimming left V 4 bases short and J 6 bases short, with 14 bases between. CDR3 amino acids: CASSLDGQPNSPLHF. DNA of the CDR3: TGCGCCAGCAGCCTAGACGGACAGCCTAATTCACCCCTCCACTTT. Together with reference TRBV5-1 and TRBJ1-6, the CDR3 gives the full variable domain: KAGVTQTPRYLIKTRGQQVTLSCSPISGHRSVSWYQQTPGQGLQFLFEYFSETQRNKGNFPGRFSGRQFSNSRSEMNVSTLELGDSALYLCASSLDGQPNSPLHFGNGTRLTVT.

The rearrangement links TRBV7-9 to TRBJ1-1; TRBD1 matches 7 bases. J lost 4 bases, V lost 6 bases, and 11 bases had no gene match. The CDR3 is made up of 15 amino acids. In germline, CDR1 is SEHNR, CDR2 FQNEAQ (reference sequence). DNA of the CDR3: TGTGCCAGCAGTGTTAGGGGGCGAGGAATCACTGAAGCTTTCTTT. Encoded protein: CASSVRGRGITEAFF.

The chain couples TRBV6-6 to TRBJ2-5; D is perhaps TRBD1 (6 bases). Germline V gene lookup returns CDR1 MNHNY and CDR2 SVGAGI (reference sequence). Trimming stripped 6 bases from V and 2 bases from J, with 7 bases between. The CDR3 spans 12 residues. The CDR3 region has the DNA TGTGCCAGCAGCGGACAGCAAGAGACCCAGTACTTC. Translating gives CASSGQQETQYF.

The V call is TRBV30, the J call TRBJ2-3; 8 nucleotides line up with TRBD2. In germline, CDR1 is GTSNPN, CDR2 SVGIG (reference sequence). The V segment lost 4 bases and the J segment 2 bases; nucleotides outside the gene matches: 11. The CDR3 covers 16 residues. The CDR3 bases are TGTGCCTGGAACCCAACCGGGACTAGACCCACAGATACGCAGTATTTT. Translating it yields CAWNPTGTRPTDTQYF.

The V and J genes are TRBV5-1 and TRBJ1-4; D might be TRBD1 (5 bases). V lost 0 bases and J lost 6, with 9 bases in between. This CDR3 is 14 amino acids long. Germline CDR1 SGHRS, CDR2 YFSETQ. The CDR3 reads CASSLGGSDEKLFF. For the CDR3, the DNA is TGCGCCAGCAGCTTGGGGGGCTCGGATGAAAAACTGTTTTTT.

The V gene is TRBV7-2, the J gene TRBJ2-7, with D perhaps TRBD1 (5 bases). V lost 1 base and J lost 2, with 9 bases in between. Germline V gene data show CDR1 as SGHTA and CDR2 as FQGNSA. The CDR3 runs to 14 residues. This CDR3 reads CASSLGTSPYEQYF. The CDR3 DNA is TGTGCCAGCAGCTTAGGGACATCCCCCTACGAGCAGTACTTC.